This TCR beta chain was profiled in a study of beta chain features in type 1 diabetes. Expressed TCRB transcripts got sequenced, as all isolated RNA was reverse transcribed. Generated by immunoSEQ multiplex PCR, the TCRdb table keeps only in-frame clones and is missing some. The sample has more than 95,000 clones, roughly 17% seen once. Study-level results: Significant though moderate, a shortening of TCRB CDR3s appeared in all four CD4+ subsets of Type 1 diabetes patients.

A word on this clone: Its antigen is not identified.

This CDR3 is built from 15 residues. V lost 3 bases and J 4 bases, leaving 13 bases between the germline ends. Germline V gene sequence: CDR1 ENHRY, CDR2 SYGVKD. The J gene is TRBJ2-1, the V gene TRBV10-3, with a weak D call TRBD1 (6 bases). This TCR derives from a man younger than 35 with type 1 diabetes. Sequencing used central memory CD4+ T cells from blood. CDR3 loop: CAISEGGRGYNEQFF. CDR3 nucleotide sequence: TGTGCCATCAGTGAAGGGGGAAGGGGTTACAATGAGCAGTTCTTC.